This T cell receptor (beta chain) was captured in a study of T cell responses to AZD1222 COVID-19 vaccine. The study, taken as a whole, reports: Spike-specific TCR breadth rose after two AZD1222 doses, and depth rose as well.

As regards this clone: Its matching antigen is unknown.

Between the trimmed V and J ends, which lost 5 bases and 0 bases, there was a span of 7 bases. The CDR3 spans 13 residues. TCRdb's table, derived via immunoSEQ multiplex PCR, lists solely in-frame clones and lacks some. The sample yields around 99,000 clones, about 89% seen once. The source of this sequence is an adult who received the AZD1222 COVID-19 vaccine. This chain connects TRBV12-3 or TRBV12-4 to TRBJ1-1, with no clear D. Sequences were derived from peripheral blood, sampled 28 days after the second AZD1222 dose. In nucleotides, the CDR3 is TGTGCCAGCAGTAGTCACATGAACACTGAAGCTTTCTTT. Translating it yields CASSSHMNTEAFF.